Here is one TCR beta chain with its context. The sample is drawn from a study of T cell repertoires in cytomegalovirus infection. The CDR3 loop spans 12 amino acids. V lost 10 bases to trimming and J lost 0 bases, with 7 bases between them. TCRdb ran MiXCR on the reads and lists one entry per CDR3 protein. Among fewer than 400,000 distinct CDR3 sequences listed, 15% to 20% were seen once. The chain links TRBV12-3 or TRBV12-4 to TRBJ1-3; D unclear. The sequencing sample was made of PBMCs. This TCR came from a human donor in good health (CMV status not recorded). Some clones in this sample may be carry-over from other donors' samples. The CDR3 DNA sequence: TGTGCCATCCTAGGCTCTGGAAACACCATATATTTT. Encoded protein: CAILGSGNTIYF.